The 17 T cell receptor beta chains reported below all come from one sample, sequenced in a study of T cell changes during pregnancy in multiple sclerosis. The protocol was immunoSEQ multiplex PCR, while the TCRdb copy is restricted to in-frame clones and leaves out a portion. The sample has 90,000 to 150,000 clones, approximately 94% seen once. This specimen was peripheral blood, taken before pregnancy. Source of these receptors: a female donor with multiple sclerosis, enrolled in a pregnancy study.

The chain joins TRBV18 to TRBJ2-7, with 9 bases aligning to TRBD2. There are 14 residues in the CDR3. Per the germline V gene, CDR1 is KGHSH and CDR2 is LQKENI. Trimming at V came to 6 bases and at J to 0 bases, leaving 3 bases not matched to a gene. CDR3 sequence reads: CASSRREGSYEQYF. The CDR3 nucleotides are TGTGCCAGCTCCCGGCGGGAGGGCTCCTACGAGCAGTACTTC.

This rearrangement joins TRBV7-9 to TRBJ1-5, with TRBD1 matching over 8 bases. Germline V CDR1 and CDR2: SEHNR, FQNEAQ (reference sequence). After removal of 5 bases from V and 0 bases from J, the junction contained 9 bases not matched to a gene. This CDR3 comprises 17 residues. CDR3 in amino acids: CASSISTGDYSNQPQHF. The CDR3, as DNA: TGTGCCAGCAGCATATCGACAGGGGATTATAGCAATCAGCCCCAGCATTTT.

The chain combines TRBV28 with TRBJ1-3, with D perhaps matching TRBD1 (6 bases). Germline-derived CDR1 and CDR2 are MDHEN and SYDVKM. The V end lost 5 bases, the J end lost 2 bases, and 16 bases lay between the germline ends. The CDR3 loop spans 16 amino acids. The CDR3: CASSPIQGLAGNTIYF. CDR3 DNA sequence: TGTGCCAGCAGTCCAATACAGGGTCTAGCTGGAAACACCATATATTTT.

V gene TRBV30 combines with J gene TRBJ1-6; TRBD1 aligns across 7 bases. The CDR3 consists of 13 residues. CDR1 and CDR2 (germline): GTSNPN, SVGIG (reference sequence). V gave up 4 bases and J gave up 10 bases; unmatched junction bases: 7. The DNA of the CDR3 is TGTGCCTGGACGACAGGGTTTCGATCACCCCTCCACTTT. Protein: CAWTTGFRSPLHF.

The chain couples TRBV11-2 to TRBJ2-1, with 7 nucleotides matching TRBD1. The CDR3 consists of 16 residues. V lost 1 base to trimming and J lost 4 bases; unmatched junction nucleotides: 7. Germline V gene lookup returns CDR1 SGHAT and CDR2 FQNNGV. The CDR3 here is CASSLGGRGTYNEQFF. The CDR3 DNA sequence: TGTGCCAGCAGCTTAGGCGGCAGGGGGACGTACAATGAGCAGTTCTTC.

The chain links TRBV5-1 to TRBJ2-1; TRBD1 might be the D (6 bases). The ends were cut back, 4 bases at V and 4 bases at J, with 15 bases in the middle. The germline V gene encodes CDR1 SGHRS and CDR2 YFSETQ. CDR3 size: 15 residues. As DNA, the CDR3 is TGCGCCAGCAGCACCACGGGGACACAGTACAATGAGCAGTTCTTC. Its translation is CASSTTGTQYNEQFF.

The V and J genes are TRBV30 and TRBJ2-7; 7 positions agree with TRBD2. From germline, CDR1 is GTSNPN and CDR2 SVGIG (reference sequence). CDR3 length equals 15 residues. V dropped 1 base and J dropped 5; count of bases not matched to a gene: 11. The CDR3 sequence is CAWSGVPGRGDEQYF. The DNA of the CDR3 is TGTGCCTGGAGTGGCGTCCCAGGGAGGGGAGACGAGCAGTACTTC.

V usage is TRBV7-9 and J usage is TRBJ2-5; a possible D gene is TRBD1 (6 bases). This CDR3 is built from 16 residues. V gave up 7 bases and J gave up 9 bases, with 27 bases separating them. Germline V lookup: CDR1 SEHNR, CDR2 FQNEAQ (reference sequence). CDR3 nucleotides: TGTGCCAGCATCCCATTACAGGGATGGGGGAATTGGTCCCAGTACTTC. This translates into CASIPLQGWGNWSQYF.

The CDR3 reads CASSGGGGADYGYTF. The CDR3, as DNA: TGTGCCAGCAGCGGAGGAGGGGGCGCAGACTATGGCTACACCTTC. The rearrangement links TRBV9 to TRBJ1-2, with TRBD1 matching over 7 bases. This CDR3 contains 15 residues. V trimming: 3 bases; J trimming: 3 bases; junction bases outside the gene matches: 8. Germline V gene lookup returns CDR1 SGDLS and CDR2 YYNGEE.

V usage is TRBV6-5 and J usage is TRBJ1-1; D might be TRBD1 (5 bases). Germline V lookup: CDR1 MNHEY, CDR2 SVGAGI. The ends were cut back, 8 bases at V and 5 bases at J, with 6 bases in the middle. The CDR3 is 10 amino acids. CDR3 DNA sequence: TGTGCCAGCGGGGGGACTGAAGCTTTCTTT. It specifies CASGGTEAFF.

V and J are TRBV11-2 and TRBJ1-1, with D tentatively TRBD1 (6 bases). V lost 1 base, J lost 8 bases, and 17 bases lay in between. The CDR3 sequence is 15 residues long. Germline-derived CDR1 and CDR2 are SGHAT and FQNNGV. The CDR3 nucleotides are TGTGCCAGCAGCTTAGTAGGCCCCAGGGGAACGGAAGCTTTCTTT. Translation: CASSLVGPRGTEAFF.

The CDR3 protein is CATRAGNEKLFF. The CDR3 region has the DNA TGTGCCACCCGGGCGGGTAATGAAAAACTGTTTTTT. V is TRBV28 and J is TRBJ1-4; D remains unclear. The CDR3 consists of 12 residues. Germline V lookup: CDR1 MDHEN, CDR2 SYDVKM. V dropped 10 bases and J dropped 4 bases, with 10 bases sitting between them.

CDR3 protein: CASSETPGTGNEKLFF. The CDR3, as DNA: TGTGCCAGCAGCGAGACCCCCGGGACAGGGAATGAAAAACTGTTTTTT. The gene calls are TRBV9 and TRBJ1-4; the match to TRBD1 covers 9 bases. V was pared by 3 bases and J by 5 bases, with 8 bases of the junction left unmatched. CDR1 is SGDLS and CDR2 is YYNGEE in the germline V gene. The CDR3 spans 16 residues.

This clone was detected a few times. V usage is TRBV27 and J usage is TRBJ2-1; 12 bases line up with TRBD1. The V and J ends lost 0 bases and 9 bases, in that order; junction bases with no gene match: 9. In germline, CDR1 is MNHEY, CDR2 SMNVEV (reference sequence). This CDR3 is 17 amino acids long. The DNA of the CDR3 is TGTGCCAGCAGTTTATCTTTCTGGGACAGGGGGCCGGTTGAGCAGTTCTTC. Translation gives CASSLSFWDRGPVEQFF.

The chain combines TRBV6-5 with TRBJ1-6, with D tentatively TRBD1 (6 bases). V was pared by 6 bases and J by 6 bases, with 12 bases between. CDR3 size: 14 residues. CDR1 and CDR2 from the germline V gene are MNHEY and SVGAGI. DNA of the CDR3: TGTGCCAGCAGGGGGGGGACATTTAATTCACCCCTCCACTTT. Residues: CASRGGTFNSPLHF.

The V call is TRBV30, the J call TRBJ1-6; D might be TRBD1 (6 bases). Germline-derived CDR1 and CDR2 are GTSNPN and SVGIG (reference sequence). CDR3 size: 13 residues. V was pared by 4 bases and J by 10 bases, with 14 bases between. This chain's CDR3 is CAWNKGGESPLHF. CDR3 in DNA: TGTGCCTGGAACAAAGGGGGTGAGTCACCCCTCCACTTT.

This chain links TRBV5-4 with TRBJ2-2, with 7 bases lining up with TRBD2. The germline V gene has CDR1 SGHNT and CDR2 YYREEE (reference sequence). There are 16 residues in the CDR3. V trimming: 0 bases; J trimming: 3 bases; junction bases outside the gene matches: 5. CDR3 sequence: CASSLAGGLDTGELFF. The DNA of the CDR3 is TGTGCCAGCAGCTTGGCCGGGGGGTTGGACACCGGGGAGCTGTTTTTT. Supplemented by reference TRBV5-4 and TRBJ2-2, the full variable domain reads ETGVTQSPTHLIKTRGQQVTLRCSSQSGHNTVSWYQQALGQGPQFIFQYYREEENGRGNFPPRFSGLQFPNYSSELNVNALELDDSALYLCASSLAGGLDTGELFFGEGSRLTVL.